This entry describes one TCR beta chain. This sample was taken from a study of CD4+ T cells in melanoma. The CDR3 covers 14 residues. Trimming cost V 4 bases and J 5 bases, with 14 bases left between them. The germline gives CDR1 MNHNY, CDR2 SVGAGI (reference sequence). Method: immunoSEQ multiplex PCR; TCRdb's copy keeps in-frame clones and lacks some. Of roughly 52,000 clones in the sample, 60% to 75% were seen once. The source is a human donor with melanoma. Input material: tumor tissue. The V gene is TRBV6-6, the J gene TRBJ1-1; D perhaps matches TRBD1 (5 bases). CDR3 amino acids: CASSLGTGGTEAFF. As DNA, the CDR3 is TGTGCCAGCAGTTTGGGGACGGGGGGTACTGAAGCTTTCTTT.